This record covers a single T cell receptor (beta chain). This specimen belongs to a study of blood T cell repertoires in COVID-19. The V gene end was trimmed by 2 bases and the J gene end by 7 bases; junction bases not matched to a gene: 11. This CDR3 spans 16 amino acids. From germline, CDR1 is MNHEY and CDR2 SVGAGI. Each participant's cohort was designated according to participant-reported clinical history. TCRdb keeps only in-frame clones here, not all; method: immunoSEQ multiplex PCR. The table lists around 290,000 clones, more than 70% of them singletons. Sequencing was carried out using PBMCs or T cells enriched from blood (not recorded which). V usage is TRBV6-5 and J usage is TRBJ2-5, with TRBD2 identical over 9 bases. This TCR came from a woman between 55 and 75 years old in a cohort exposed to, infected with or recovered from COVID-19 (not recorded which). CDR3 sequence (DNA): TGTGCCAGCAGTTACGAAAGCTTAGCGGGAGTTGTGACCCAGTACTTC. This gives the protein CASSYESLAGVVTQYF.